Listed here are 14 T cell receptor beta chains from one sample, sequenced in a study of cytomegalovirus exposure and HLA in healthy donors. The PCR made use of 60 Vbeta and 13 Jbeta primers. Some clones are missing from TCRdb's copy, which holds only in-frame ones; the method was immunoSEQ multiplex PCR. The table shows 55,000 to 75,000 clones, with roughly 86% occurring only once. Sequenced material: PBMCs. The receptors come from a man aged 18 to 35 in good health and CMV-seronegative.

This chain connects TRBV28 to TRBJ2-7, with D maybe TRBD2 (10 bases). CDR3 size: 19 residues. Germline CDR1 is MDHEN and CDR2 is SYDVKM. V lost 5 bases to trimming and J lost 2 bases, with 28 bases between them. The CDR3 loop is CASSSLGTGLAGATYEQYF. In DNA, the CDR3 is TGTGCCAGCAGTAGCCTGGGGACAGGGCTAGCGGGGGCGACCTACGAGCAGTACTTC.

The CDR3 is CASSLRGGAEETQYF. The DNA of the CDR3 is TGCGCCAGCAGCTTACGAGGCGGGGCTGAAGAGACCCAGTACTTC. V gene TRBV5-1 combines with J gene TRBJ2-5, with D tentatively TRBD2 (6 bases). The CDR3 sequence is 15 residues long. Trimming took 2 bases from V and 3 from J, leaving 14 bases between them. The germline V gene encodes CDR1 SGHRS and CDR2 YFSETQ.

J is TRBJ1-2 and V is TRBV4-1, with 9 positions matching TRBD1. Germline trimming cut 1 base from V and 2 bases from J; bases unmatched to any gene: 2. CDR1 and CDR2 (germline): MGHRA, YSYEKL. The CDR3 spans 15 residues. CDR3 residues: CASSQGGTGNYGYTF. In nucleotides, the CDR3 is TGCGCCAGCAGCCAAGGAGGGACAGGGAACTATGGCTACACCTTC.

This rearrangement joins TRBV11-2 to TRBJ2-7; TRBD2 matches 8 bases. The CDR3 is 14 residues long. Germline CDR1 and CDR2: SGHAT and FQNNGV. The J segment lost 2 bases and the V segment lost 5 bases, leaving 5 bases of the junction unmatched. CDR3 sequence reads: CASSRSGGPYEQYF. In DNA, the CDR3 is TGTGCCAGCAGCCGAAGCGGGGGTCCCTACGAGCAGTACTTC.

This chain connects TRBV19 to TRBJ1-5; no clear D gene. This CDR3 has 16 residues. V was pared by 5 bases and J by 0 bases, with 14 bases between. Germline V gene sequence: CDR1 LNHDA, CDR2 SQIVND (reference sequence). The chain's CDR3 is CASSLRHSDSNQPQHF. Here the CDR3 DNA reads TGTGCCAGTAGTCTTCGACACTCCGATAGCAATCAGCCCCAGCATTTT.

The chain uses TRBV7-8 and TRBJ1-1; D is unresolved. The germline V gene encodes CDR1 SGHVS and CDR2 FQNEAQ. The V gene lost 1 base and the J gene lost 1 base, with 4 bases spanning the gap. This CDR3 region has 13 residues. This CDR3 reads CASSLGQNTEAFF. In DNA, the CDR3 is TGTGCCAGCAGCTTAGGTCAGAACACTGAAGCTTTCTTT.

This clone has just a few counts. The chain uses TRBV19 and TRBJ1-5; D is unclear. V was clipped by 2 bases and J by 1 base, with 3 bases between them. The CDR3 has 13 residues. Per germline, CDR1 LNHDA and CDR2 SQIVND (reference sequence). CDR3 residues: CASSIQSNQPQHF. The CDR3 region has the DNA TGTGCCAGTAGTATACAGAGCAATCAGCCCCAGCATTTT.

This clone was observed a single time. V gene TRBV5-4 combines with J gene TRBJ2-2; 11 positions match TRBD2. After removal of 4 bases from V and 2 bases from J, the junction contained 7 bases not matched to a gene. This CDR3 has 17 amino acids. Germline lookup yields CDR1 SGHNT and CDR2 YYREEE (reference sequence). Here the CDR3 reads CASSRSGGAKNTGELFF. In DNA form, the CDR3 reads TGTGCCAGCAGCCGTAGCGGGGGGGCCAAAAACACCGGGGAGCTGTTTTTT.

This chain links TRBV15 with TRBJ1-3, with no clear D. The ends were cut back, 11 bases at V and 0 bases at J, with 14 bases in the middle. This CDR3 contains 14 residues. Looked up from germline, CDR1 is LNHNV and CDR2 is YYDKDF (reference sequence). DNA for the CDR3: TGTGCCTCCGAGGGTTGGGGCTCTGGAAACACCATATATTTT. It yields the protein CASEGWGSGNTIYF.

The chain carries TRBV19 and TRBJ2-6, with D perhaps TRBD2 (6 bases). This CDR3 region has 14 residues. Trimming removed 7 bases at V and 5 bases at J, with 12 bases between. From germline, CDR1 is LNHDA and CDR2 SQIVND (reference sequence). The CDR3 spells CASNPEGRANVLTF. The DNA of the CDR3 is TGTGCCAGTAACCCGGAGGGCCGGGCCAACGTCCTGACTTTC.

The chain is built from TRBV7-9 and TRBJ1-6; the match to TRBD1 covers 8 bases. Germline V gene lookup returns CDR1 SEHNR and CDR2 FQNEAQ (reference sequence). The J segment lost 8 bases and the V segment lost 5 bases, leaving 8 bases of the junction unmatched. The CDR3 consists of 15 residues. Here the CDR3 reads CASSLRGTGDSPLHF. CDR3 bases: TGTGCCAGCAGCCTTCGGGGGACAGGTGATTCACCCCTCCACTTT.

The V and J genes are TRBV30 and TRBJ1-5; 9 bases match TRBD1. This CDR3 region has 13 residues. Losses at the gene ends were 5 bases for V and 4 bases for J; bases not matched to a gene: 3. Germline V gene data show CDR1 as GTSNPN and CDR2 as SVGIG (reference sequence). CDR3 region: CAWAGTGNQPQHF. Written as DNA, the CDR3 is TGTGCCTGGGCCGGGACAGGGAATCAGCCCCAGCATTTT.

This chain connects TRBV28 to TRBJ1-1, with D unclear. This CDR3 region has 13 residues. Deletions cut 7 bases from V and 3 bases from J, with 12 bases between. In germline, CDR1 is MDHEN, CDR2 SYDVKM. CDR3 in amino acids: CASTYREYTEAFF. The CDR3 DNA reads as TGTGCCAGCACCTATCGAGAGTACACTGAAGCTTTCTTT.

V gene TRBV19 combines with J gene TRBJ1-6; D uncertain. V was pared by 5 bases and J by 10 bases, with 6 bases between. The CDR3 is made up of 11 amino acids. Germline CDR1 is LNHDA and CDR2 is SQIVND (reference sequence). CDR3 loop: CASSGGSPLHF. In nucleotides, the CDR3 is TGTGCCAGTAGTGGCGGGTCACCCCTCCACTTT.